A selection of T cell receptor beta chains follows, all from one sample in a study of blood T cell repertoires in COVID-19. Libraries were prepared by immunoSEQ multiplex PCR; TCRdb keeps only in-frame clonotypes and omits some of them. The sample contains more than 60,000 clones, just over 85% of which appear only once. Sequenced input: peripheral blood. Receptors were obtained from an older woman with COVID-19, enrolled during active disease. Both conserved end residues are trimmed from each CDR3. Clone size appears in some rows only: once, few, many, or a class for an expanded clone.

v_call: TRBV7-2
clone_size: NA
j_call: TRBJ2-1
cdr3_aa: ASSPLSGGVEQF

v_call: TRBV19
clone_size: NA
j_call: TRBJ1-4
cdr3_aa: ASSRTAGAEKLF

v_call: TRBV4-3
clone_size: once
j_call: TRBJ1-6
cdr3_aa: ASSQDGPGGSLH

v_call: TRBV6-6
clone_size: NA
j_call: TRBJ1-5
cdr3_aa: ASSYRGSNQPQH

v_call: TRBV18
clone_size: NA
j_call: TRBJ2-5
cdr3_aa: ASSPPTPSGESQETQY

v_call: TRBV24-1
clone_size: NA
j_call: TRBJ2-3
cdr3_aa: ATSDFQKDTQY

v_call: TRBV7-2
clone_size: NA
j_call: TRBJ1-5
cdr3_aa: ASSLGVHAREQH

v_call: TRBV4-1
clone_size: NA
j_call: TRBJ1-1
cdr3_aa: ASSTIPGQSNTEAF

v_call: TRBV28
clone_size: NA
j_call: TRBJ2-3
cdr3_aa: ASSLFAGGSSSTDTQY

v_call: TRBV5-4
clone_size: NA
j_call: TRBJ2-1
cdr3_aa: ASPSPAGGRVNEQF

v_call: TRBV6-2/TRBV6-3
clone_size: once
j_call: TRBJ2-3
cdr3_aa: ASRPPPGLSTDTQY

v_call: TRBV27
clone_size: few
j_call: TRBJ1-5
cdr3_aa: ASSLRWSTSGNQPQH

v_call: TRBV6-1
clone_size: NA
j_call: TRBJ2-1
cdr3_aa: ASSDVTRGGDEQF

v_call: TRBV10-3
clone_size: NA
j_call: TRBJ1-2
cdr3_aa: AISEEDRAAKSYT